This is a list of T cell receptor beta chains from one sample in a study of beta chain features in type 1 diabetes. Sequenced by immunoSEQ multiplex PCR; TCRdb stores in-frame clones only, minus some. Of roughly 150,000 clones listed, around 10% are singletons. Input material: central memory CD4+ T cells from blood. These receptors all stem from a young man in good health. CDR3s include the opening cysteine and the closing phenylalanine or tryptophan. A D gene is named only where the DNA matches it firmly. Clone size is given for some rows only: seen once, a few or many times, or a class if the clone is expanded.

v_gene	j_gene	abundance	d_gene	CDR3nt	CDR3aa
TRBV29-1	TRBJ1-1	NA	TRBD1	TGCAGCGTTGTAGGGGGCGAAGAAGCTTTCTTT	CSVVGGEEAFF
TRBV14	TRBJ2-6	NA	TRBD1	TGTGCCAGCAGCCAAGATCGACAGGGGGGCTGGGCCAACGTCCTGACTTTC	CASSQDRQGGWANVLTF
TRBV15	TRBJ1-2	few	NA	TGTGCCACCAGCAGAGATCGCGGGCAGGTCTATGGCTACACCTTC	CATSRDRGQVYGYTF
TRBV28	TRBJ2-2	few	TRBD2	TGTGCCAGCAGTTTACGTGGGAGGGCGAACACCGGGGAGCTGTTTTTT	CASSLRGRANTGELFF
TRBV5-1	TRBJ1-1	NA	NA	TGCGCCAGCAGCTTGGAACAGCTAGCCACTGAAGCTTTCTTT	CASSLEQLATEAFF
TRBV5-1	TRBJ1-1	few	NA	TGCGCCAGCAGCTTGAATGTAGCAGGTACTGAAGCTTTCTTT	CASSLNVAGTEAFF
TRBV4-2	TRBJ1-5	few	NA	TGTGCCAGCAGCCAAGATAAGGATCAGCCCCAGCATTTT	CASSQDKDQPQHF
TRBV9	TRBJ2-1	few	TRBD2	TGTGCCAGCAGCGCCGGGACTAGCTTCTACAATGAGCAGTTCTTC	CASSAGTSFYNEQFF
TRBV4-3	TRBJ2-1	NA	NA	TGCGCCAGCAGCCAAGATTGGGATGAGCAGTTCTTC	CASSQDWDEQFF
TRBV9	TRBJ2-7	NA	NA	TGTGCCAGCAGCGCCTCCGGGACACTTGGTTACGAGCAGTACTTC	CASSASGTLGYEQYF
TRBV11-2	TRBJ2-7	few	TRBD1	TGTGCCAGCAGCTTGGACAGGGGAGGGGTCTACGAGCAGTACTTC	CASSLDRGGVYEQYF
TRBV28	TRBJ2-7	few	NA	TGTGCCAGCAGTTTGTCAACAGTCGAGCAGTACTTC	CASSLSTVEQYF
TRBV5-1	TRBJ2-1	NA	TRBD1	TGCGCCAGCAGCTTGGCCGGACAGGAACTCAATGAGCAGTTCTTC	CASSLAGQELNEQFF
TRBV19	TRBJ1-2	NA	TRBD1	TGTGCCAGTAGTATGTATCCAGGGGGAAACTATGGCTACACCTTC	CASSMYPGGNYGYTF
TRBV4-3	TRBJ1-6	few	NA	TGCGCCAGCAGCCGCCTAGGAGGGGATTCACCCCTCCACTTT	CASSRLGGDSPLHF
TRBV4-1	TRBJ1-1	many	NA	TGCGCCAGCAGCTCAGGCGGGGGGGGAATCCCTGAAGCTTTCTTT	CASSSGGGGIPEAFF
TRBV29-1	TRBJ1-5	NA	NA	TGCAGCGCCGCCGACAGGTATAGCAATCAGCCCCAGCATTTT	CSAADRYSNQPQHF
TRBV5-1	TRBJ2-3	few	TRBD1	TGCGCCAGCCGACAGGCCGGTGGGGACAGCGGCCAGTATTTT	CASRQAGGDSGQYF
TRBV4-2	TRBJ2-3	NA	TRBD2	TGTGCCAGCAGCCCTCAAGCCGGGACTAGCGGGAGTGTACAGTATTTT	CASSPQAGTSGSVQYF
TRBV4-1	TRBJ2-3	NA	TRBD1	TGCGCCAGCAGCCCTCCGAAAATGGGACAGGGAAGCACAGATACGCAGTATTTT	CASSPPKMGQGSTDTQYF
TRBV29-1	TRBJ2-3	few	NA	TGCAGCGTTGAAGCCGCTTGGGACTCAAAAGGAGGAGATACGCAGTATTTT	CSVEAAWDSKGGDTQYF
TRBV6-5	TRBJ2-7	NA	NA	TGTGCCAGCAGGCCAGGTGCCCTTAGGGGGGGGCAGTACTTC	CASRPGALRGGQYF
TRBV9	TRBJ2-3	few	NA	TGTGCCAGCAGCGTTAGAGGGGGTTGGGAGGTTACGCAGTATTTT	CASSVRGGWEVTQYF
TRBV7-2	TRBJ2-2	few	NA	TGTGCCAGACGGGACCCCGCGAACACCGGGGAGCTGTTTTTT	CARRDPANTGELFF
TRBV18	TRBJ2-4	NA	NA	TGTGCCAGCTCACCACCTTCACCTCTAGCCAAAAACATTCAGTACTTC	CASSPPSPLAKNIQYF
TRBV7-9	TRBJ2-2	NA	NA	TGTGCCAGCAGCTTATCGAGGCTTACGAACACCGGGGAGCTGTTTTTT	CASSLSRLTNTGELFF
TRBV5-4	TRBJ2-7	few	TRBD1	TGTGCCAGCAGCTTGGGACAGGGAGTTTCCTACGAGCAGTACTTC	CASSLGQGVSYEQYF
TRBV2	TRBJ1-5	few	NA	TGTGCCAGCAGTGAAGCGCTAACAGGGTCCCAGCATTTT	CASSEALTGSQHF
TRBV5-1	TRBJ2-1	few	NA	TGCGCCAGCAGCTTGGTTGCCCAGAACAATGAGCAGTTCTTC	CASSLVAQNNEQFF
TRBV27	TRBJ2-1	few	TRBD2	TGTGCCAGCAGTGGAGCGGGAGGAGGTTACAATGAGCAGTTCTTC	CASSGAGGGYNEQFF
TRBV7-7	TRBJ2-1	few	TRBD1	TGTGCTAGCAGCCCAGGGGGCGCGGACAATGAGCAGTTCTTC	CASSPGGADNEQFF
TRBV5-1	TRBJ2-1	few	TRBD2	TGCGCCAGCAGCTTGGCTAGCGGGAGGGCCAGTGAGCAGTTCTTC	CASSLASGRASEQFF
TRBV28	TRBJ1-6	NA	NA	TGTGCCAGCAGTCCCTACCCGTCACCCCTCCACTTT	CASSPYPSPLHF
TRBV7-2	TRBJ2-3	NA	NA	TGTGCCAGCAGCCCCAGGGGGGTGAGCACAGATACGCAGTATTTT	CASSPRGVSTDTQYF
TRBV5-4	TRBJ2-7	NA	NA	TGTGCCAGCAGCTTGGATGGTCTCTCTTCGGGCGAGCAGTACTTC	CASSLDGLSSGEQYF
TRBV30	TRBJ2-3	many	TRBD2	TGTGCCTGGAGTAGGGACTATGGCACAGATACGCAGTATTTT	CAWSRDYGTDTQYF
TRBV7-2	TRBJ2-1	NA	TRBD2	TGTGCCAGCAGCTTGGGCCGGGCCTCGGGGGGAGGTGAGCAGTTCTTC	CASSLGRASGGGEQFF